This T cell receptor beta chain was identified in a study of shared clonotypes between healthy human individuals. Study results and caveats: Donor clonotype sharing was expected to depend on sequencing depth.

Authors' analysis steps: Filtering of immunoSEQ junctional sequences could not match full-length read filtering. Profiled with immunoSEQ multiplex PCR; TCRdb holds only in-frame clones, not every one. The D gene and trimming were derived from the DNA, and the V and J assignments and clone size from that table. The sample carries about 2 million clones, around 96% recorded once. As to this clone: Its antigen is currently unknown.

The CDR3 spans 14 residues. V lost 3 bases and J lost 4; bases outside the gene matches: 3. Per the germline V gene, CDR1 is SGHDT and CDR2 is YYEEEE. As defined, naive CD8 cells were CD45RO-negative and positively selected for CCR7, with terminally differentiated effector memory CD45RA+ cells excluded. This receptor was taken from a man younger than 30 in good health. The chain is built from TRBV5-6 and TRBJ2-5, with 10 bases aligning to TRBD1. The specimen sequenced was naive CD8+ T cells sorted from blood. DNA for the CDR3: TGTGCCAGCAGCTGGGGGACAGGGGCAGAGACCCAGTACTTC. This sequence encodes CASSWGTGAETQYF.